This T cell receptor (beta chain) was documented in a study of cytomegalovirus exposure and HLA in healthy donors. The study's findings and limits: Overall, about 160 TCR beta chains were annotated as cytomegalovirus-associated.

From germline, CDR1 is SGHTA and CDR2 FQGNSA. The CDR3 totals 17 residues. The junction had 7 bases not matched to a gene; V was cut back by 5 bases and J by 0 bases. The method was immunoSEQ multiplex PCR; TCRdb's version includes in-frame clones alone and lacks a portion of them. This repertoire shows roughly 70,000 clones, just over 95% found once; its top ten account for roughly 4.7%. On this clone itself: What it recognizes is unknown.

Sequenced sample: PBMCs. This rearrangement joins TRBV7-2 to TRBJ2-1, with 10 bases fitting TRBD2. This TCR was sampled from a woman aged 18-30 years in good health and CMV-seropositive. CDR3 in DNA: TGTGCCAGCAGCATTACTAGCGGGAAAAGCTCCTACAATGAGCAGTTCTTC. It specifies CASSITSGKSSYNEQFF.